These 23 T cell receptor beta chains were all obtained from the same sample, sequenced in a study of shared clonotypes between healthy human individuals. Positively selected for CCR7, the CD45RO-negative cells used as naive CD8 cells excluded terminally differentiated effector memory CD45RA+ cells. TCRdb's table, derived via immunoSEQ multiplex PCR, lists solely in-frame clones and lacks some. The table shows more than 2 million clones, with around 93% occurring only once. The source material was naive CD8+ T cells from PBMCs. Every receptor here comes from a man younger than 30 in good health. Some clones in this sample may be carry-over from other donors' samples.

This chain uses TRBV7-2 with TRBJ2-7, with TRBD2 matching over 7 bases. V lost 5 bases, J lost 3 bases, and 10 bases stayed unmatched. This CDR3 is 15 amino acids long. Germline V CDR1 and CDR2: SGHTA, FQGNSA. CDR3 nucleotide sequence: TGTGCCAGCAGCCTCGTAGCTAGCGGAAACTACGAGCAGTACTTC. This codes for CASSLVASGNYEQYF.

This chain links TRBV7-2 with TRBJ2-1; D is perhaps TRBD1 (5 bases). CDR1 is SGHTA, CDR2 FQGNSA, per germline. V was shortened by 5 bases and J by 7 bases, with 18 bases between the two germline ends. CDR3 length equals 15 residues. The CDR3 nucleotides read TGTGCCAGCAGCCCTAGATCCAGGGTGGCGAATGAGCAGTTCTTC. It codes for CASSPRSRVANEQFF.

A note on this clone: The sample carries other DNA sequences with the same CDR3. This sequence joins TRBV27 and TRBJ2-1; possibly TRBD2 for D (5 bases). Deletions cut 2 bases from V and 9 bases from J, with 8 bases between. The germline V gene has CDR1 MNHEY and CDR2 SMNVEV (reference sequence). This CDR3 is 12 amino acids long. CDR3 bases: TGTGCCAGCAGTTTAGGAGCGGCTGAGCAGTTCTTC. Residues: CASSLGAAEQFF.

The CDR3 bases are TGTGCCAGTCGGGACGGCAGAAACACCATATATTTT. Protein product: CASRDGRNTIYF. The chain joins TRBV28 to TRBJ1-3, with D possibly TRBD1 on 5 matching bases. V lost 9 bases, J lost 5 bases, and 11 bases lay in between. The CDR3 covers 12 residues. Germline V gene sequence: CDR1 MDHEN, CDR2 SYDVKM.

V gene TRBV19 combines with J gene TRBJ2-1; perhaps TRBD1 as D (7 bases). The germline V gene encodes CDR1 LNHDA and CDR2 SQIVND (reference sequence). V was cut by 6 bases and J by 4 bases, with 19 bases left in between. The CDR3 loop spans 16 amino acids. As DNA, the CDR3 is TGTGCCAGTAGCGCACTAGACAGGGAGGTTTACAATGAGCAGTTCTTC. This encodes CASSALDREVYNEQFF.

As concerns this clone: This specimen includes other DNA sequences encoding the same CDR3. The CDR3 reads CASSVATTGGTEAFF. In DNA, the CDR3 is TGTGCCAGCAGCGTAGCTACTACAGGGGGCACTGAAGCTTTCTTT. This chain connects TRBV9 to TRBJ1-1; 8 nucleotides match TRBD1. From germline, CDR1 is SGDLS and CDR2 YYNGEE. V trimming: 0 bases; J trimming: 4 bases; junction bases outside the gene matches: 5. The CDR3 totals 15 residues.

This clone showed up just once. This chain uses TRBV28 with TRBJ2-7; the match to TRBD1 covers 9 bases. The germline gives CDR1 MDHEN, CDR2 SYDVKM. CDR3 size: 18 residues. Unmatched junction bases numbered 17, after V lost 5 bases and J lost 3 bases. CDR3: CASSRIPYRTGDVYEQYF. The CDR3 nucleotides are TGTGCCAGCAGTCGGATCCCGTACCGGACAGGGGATGTCTACGAGCAGTACTTC.

This clone appeared once. The chain carries TRBV7-9 and TRBJ1-1; a possible D gene is TRBD1 (6 bases). The ends were cut back, 5 bases at V and 0 bases at J, with 22 bases in the middle. CDR3 length equals 18 residues. In germline, CDR1 is SEHNR, CDR2 FQNEAQ (reference sequence). The CDR3 DNA sequence: TGTGCCAGCAGCGGTCCGGAGGGGGGGCTCCCCATGAACACTGAAGCTTTCTTT. It translates to CASSGPEGGLPMNTEAFF.

Here the CDR3 DNA reads TGTGCCAGCAGTTTTTTTACAGGGGGCGGTGAAGCTTTCTTT. It encodes CASSFFTGGGEAFF. The chain recombines TRBV28 with TRBJ1-1; 9 bases fit TRBD1. The trim removed 3 bases at V and 7 bases at J, leaving 6 bases unmatched. CDR1 and CDR2 (germline): MDHEN, SYDVKM. The CDR3 length is 14 residues.

The J gene is TRBJ2-7, the V gene TRBV28; D may be TRBD1 or TRBD2 (6 bases each). The V gene's germline CDR1 is MDHEN and CDR2 SYDVKM. V was cut by 6 bases and J by 0 bases, with 15 bases left in between. The CDR3 covers 15 residues. The CDR3 sequence: CASRSGEASSYEQYF. CDR3 coding DNA: TGTGCCAGCAGGTCAGGGGAGGCCTCCTCCTACGAGCAGTACTTC.

This rearrangement joins TRBV27 to TRBJ1-1; D is ambiguous. Trimming stripped 5 bases from V and 5 bases from J, with 12 bases between. Germline V CDR1 and CDR2: MNHEY, SMNVEV (reference sequence). The CDR3 loop spans 13 amino acids. CDR3 in DNA: TGTGCCAGCAGTCTAATAGGTAGGACTGAAGCTTTCTTT. Protein: CASSLIGRTEAFF.

The chain joins TRBV9 to TRBJ1-5; 7 nucleotides match TRBD1. The CDR3 totals 17 residues. The V segment lost 0 bases and the J segment 0 bases; nucleotides outside the gene matches: 6. Germline V CDR1 and CDR2: SGDLS, YYNGEE. The DNA of the CDR3 is TGTGCCAGCAGCGTAGGGGTGGGACAGTATAGCAATCAGCCCCAGCATTTT. It is translated as CASSVGVGQYSNQPQHF.

The chain employs TRBV11-2 and TRBJ2-3, with no clear D. Trimming pared 4 bases from V and 9 bases from J, leaving 11 bases between. CDR3 length equals 12 residues. CDR1 is SGHAT, CDR2 FQNNGV, per germline. Here the CDR3 DNA reads TGTGCCAGCAGCTCACGTGCGGCGACGCAGTATTTT. Its translation is CASSSRAATQYF.

CDR3 nucleotides: TGTGCCAGCAGCGGAGGACTAGCGGGAGAAGTCGAGCAGTACTTC. Its translation: CASSGGLAGEVEQYF. V usage is TRBV9 and J usage is TRBJ2-5, with 13 bases aligning to TRBD2. The DNA end favors TRBJ2-7, so the J call may be wrong. The CDR3 is 15 amino acids. Germline V gene lookup returns CDR1 SGDLS and CDR2 YYNGEE.

The chain has TRBV10-3 and TRBJ1-2; D is perhaps TRBD1 (5 bases). The CDR3 loop spans 14 amino acids. V was clipped by 10 bases and J by 0 bases, with 15 bases between them. CDR1 and CDR2 (germline): ENHRY, SYGVKD. CDR3 region: CATRGSETNYGYTF. CDR3 DNA sequence: TGTGCCACCCGGGGGAGCGAGACTAACTATGGCTACACCTTC.

V and J are TRBV19 and TRBJ1-2, with D unresolved. From germline, CDR1 is LNHDA and CDR2 SQIVND (reference sequence). The CDR3 is made up of 14 amino acids. V dropped 2 bases and J dropped 1 base, with 8 bases sitting between them. CDR3 in amino acids: CASSITGNNYGYTF. The CDR3 DNA reads as TGTGCCAGTAGTATAACGGGGAATAACTATGGCTACACCTTC.

The chain joins TRBV30 to TRBJ1-2; D is possibly TRBD1 (5 bases). In germline, CDR1 is GTSNPN, CDR2 SVGIG (reference sequence). This CDR3 has 16 residues. Trimming took 7 bases from V and 5 from J, leaving 26 bases between them. The CDR3 bases are TGTGCCTACCACTTACCCAAGGGGCGGTCTCAATATGGCTACACCTTC. Protein product: CAYHLPKGRSQYGYTF. Combining the CDR3 with reference TRBV30 and TRBJ1-2 gives the whole variable domain SQTIHQWPATLVQPVGSPLSLECTVEGTSNPNLYWYRQAAGRGLQLLFYSVGIGQISSEVPQNLSASRPQDRQFILSSKKLLLSDSGFYLCAYHLPKGRSQYGYTFGSGTRLTVV.

The chain couples TRBV7-2 to TRBJ2-1; D remains ambiguous. CDR1 is SGHTA, CDR2 FQGNSA, per germline. The V gene lost 5 bases and the J gene lost 5 bases, with 13 bases spanning the gap. The CDR3 is 14 amino acids. The CDR3 here is CASSALLPNNEQFF. In nucleotides, the CDR3 is TGTGCCAGCAGCGCCCTCCTGCCCAACAATGAGCAGTTCTTC.

The rearrangement joins TRBV30 to TRBJ1-3; no clear D gene. Germline CDR1 reads GTSNPN; CDR2 reads SVGIG (reference sequence). This CDR3 has 10 amino acids. The V end was cut by 8 bases, the J end by 8 bases, with 10 bases between. The CDR3 spells CALVRDTIYF. As DNA, the CDR3 is TGTGCCCTAGTGAGGGACACCATATATTTT.

The V call is TRBV27, the J call TRBJ2-7; TRBD2 agrees at 11 bases. With 11 bases clipped from V and 6 bases from J, the junction kept 6 bases outside the gene matches. The CDR3 is 12 amino acids. CDR1 is MNHEY and CDR2 is SMNVEV in the germline V gene (reference sequence). CDR3 nucleotide sequence: TGTGCCGAGCTAGCGGGAGGCTGCGAGCAGTACTTC. Its translation: CAELAGGCEQYF.

This clone has a handful of counts. The V gene is TRBV13, the J gene TRBJ1-1; 8 bases line up with TRBD1. The germline CDR1 and CDR2 sequences are PRHDT and FYEKMQ (reference sequence). The CDR3 length is 16 residues. The V and J ends lost 5 bases and 0 bases, in that order; junction bases with no gene match: 8. CDR3 residues: CASSPSGTGMNTEAFF. The CDR3 DNA reads as TGTGCCAGCAGCCCATCCGGGACAGGAATGAACACTGAAGCTTTCTTT.

The chain carries TRBV7-9 and TRBJ2-3, with 7 bases lining up with TRBD1. The length of the CDR3 is 15 residues. J was trimmed by 6 bases and V by 5 bases; bases with no gene match: 11. CDR1 and CDR2 from the germline V gene are SEHNR and FQNEAQ (reference sequence). The CDR3: CASSVRDSSPDTQYF. The CDR3 coding sequence is TGTGCCAGCAGCGTCCGGGACAGCAGCCCGGATACGCAGTATTTT.

The gene calls are TRBV10-3 and TRBJ2-7; 7 positions agree with TRBD2. The CDR3 is 16 residues long. The V and J ends lost 4 bases and 1 base, in that order; junction bases with no gene match: 10. Germline CDR1 is ENHRY and CDR2 is SYGVKD. CDR3 in amino acids: CAISAGEAGMSYEQYF. As DNA, the CDR3 is TGTGCCATCAGTGCAGGAGAAGCGGGGATGTCCTACGAGCAGTACTTC.